One and the same sample provided the 9 T cell receptor beta chains below, sequenced in a study of cytomegalovirus exposure and HLA in healthy donors. Generated by immunoSEQ multiplex PCR, the TCRdb table keeps only in-frame clones and is missing some. The repertoire holds hundreds of thousands of clones, with 80% to 90% as singletons. The sample consisted of PBMCs. These receptors came from a woman younger than 30 in good health and CMV-seropositive.

The CDR3 is CASSQEAGNQPQHF. The CDR3 region has the DNA TGCGCCAGCAGCCAAGAGGCAGGCAATCAGCCCCAGCATTTT. This chain joins TRBV4-1 and TRBJ1-5; no reliable D call. The germline V and J ends were trimmed by 0 bases and 2 bases, with 5 bases remaining between them. The CDR3 length is 14 residues. Germline CDR1 MGHRA, CDR2 YSYEKL.

V and J are TRBV5-1 and TRBJ1-1; no clear D. The V gene's germline CDR1 is SGHRS and CDR2 YFSETQ. The CDR3 spans 14 residues. V was clipped by 2 bases and J by 5 bases, with 13 bases between them. The CDR3 DNA sequence: TGCGCCAGCAGCTTAATTAACCTCCAGACTGAAGCTTTCTTT. Protein product: CASSLINLQTEAFF.

J is TRBJ1-2 and V is TRBV27; TRBD1 aligns across 9 bases. The CDR3 is 15 residues long. Germline CDR1 and CDR2: MNHEY and SMNVEV (reference sequence). The ends lost 1 base at V and 7 bases at J; junction bases unmatched: 7. This CDR3 is CASSLFGQGSGGYTF. The DNA for the CDR3 is TGTGCCAGCAGTTTATTTGGACAGGGGAGTGGTGGCTACACCTTC.

This clone was counted a single time. The chain has TRBV28 and TRBJ1-1, with TRBD1 as a possible D gene (5 bases). V was pared by 6 bases and J by 1 base, with 9 bases between. The CDR3 covers 13 residues. The V gene's germline CDR1 is MDHEN and CDR2 SYDVKM. The CDR3 here is CASSQGRNTEAFF. The CDR3 coding sequence is TGTGCCAGCAGCCAGGGTCGGAACACTGAAGCTTTCTTT.

This clone was picked up a small number of times. The chain carries TRBV6-1 and TRBJ1-2, with TRBD1 matching over 8 bases. CDR3 length equals 14 residues. CDR1 is MNHNS, CDR2 SASEGT, per germline. The V gene end was trimmed by 1 base and the J gene end by 2 bases; junction bases not matched to a gene: 0. The CDR3: CASSEGDRNYGYTF. For the CDR3, the DNA is TGTGCCAGCAGTGAAGGGGACAGGAACTATGGCTACACCTTC.

The chain employs TRBV11-3 and TRBJ2-1, with D perhaps matching TRBD2 (6 bases). With 1 base removed from V and 5 bases from J, the gap between germline ends came to 18 bases. Germline assignment: CDR1 SGHNT and CDR2 YENEEA. CDR3 length: 17 residues. The CDR3: CASSLAPDGRRHNEQFF. CDR3 nucleotide sequence: TGTGCCAGCAGCTTAGCGCCGGACGGGAGAAGGCACAATGAGCAGTTCTTC.

The CDR3: CSVEPRRGVYEQYF. The CDR3 coding sequence is TGCAGCGTTGAACCCCGCAGGGGGGTCTACGAGCAGTACTTC. V usage is TRBV29-1 and J usage is TRBJ2-7; weak D call: TRBD1 (7 bases). The length of the CDR3 is 14 residues. Germline CDR1 SQVTM, CDR2 ANQGSEA. Trimming left V 2 bases short and J 3 bases short, with 14 bases between.

The V call is TRBV9, the J call TRBJ1-2; 8 nucleotides match TRBD1. Germline values: CDR1 SGDLS, CDR2 YYNGEE. This CDR3 is built from 14 residues. The ends lost 4 bases at V and 8 bases at J; junction bases unmatched: 10. The CDR3 is CASSPRTGLFGYTF. In DNA form, the CDR3 reads TGTGCCAGCAGCCCCAGGACAGGGCTTTTCGGCTACACCTTC. Complete variable domain (other parts from reference TRBV9 and TRBJ1-2): DSGVTQTPKHLITATGQRVTLRCSPRSGDLSVYWYQQSLDQGLQFLIQYYNGEERAKGNILERFSAQQFPDLHSELNLSSLELGDSALYFCASSPRTGLFGYTFGSGTRLTVV.

CDR3 DNA: TGTGCCAGCAGTGAATTACAGGGCTCCCCTGGCTACACCTTC. Amino acid sequence: CASSELQGSPGYTF. The V and J genes are TRBV2 and TRBJ1-2; D might be TRBD1 (6 bases). The CDR3 runs to 14 residues. Germline CDR1 reads SNHLY; CDR2 reads FYNNEI. V dropped 2 bases and J dropped 7 bases, with 14 bases sitting between them. The entire variable domain, with the rest obtained from reference TRBV2 and TRBJ1-2, is as follows: EPEVTQTPSHQVTQMGQEVILRCVPISNHLYFYWYRQILGQKVEFLVSFYNNEISEKSEIFDDQFSVERPDGSNFTLKIRSTKLEDSAMYFCASSELQGSPGYTFGSGTRLTVV.